The TCR beta chain described here comes from a study of shared clonotypes between healthy human individuals. Overall study: Each donor's CD4 naive and CD4 memory cells filled three plates apiece, CD8 naive two, and CD8 memory one. Study conclusions and caveats: Though the depth was large, rarefaction showed that sorted-subset sequencing was incomplete. Only blood was sampled, and tissue TCR repertoires likely differ from blood ones.

TCRdb's table, derived via immunoSEQ multiplex PCR, lists solely in-frame clones and lacks some. The sample contains about 2.1 million clones, around 93% of which appear only once. Naive CD8 isolation took CD45RO-negative cells positively selected for CCR7 and excluded terminally differentiated effector memory CD45RA+ cells. On this clone: Antigen specificity is unknown.

The germline V gene encodes CDR1 SGHVS and CDR2 FNYEAQ. The junction had 10 bases not matched to a gene; V was cut back by 7 bases and J by 5 bases. The CDR3 is 15 residues long. The source material was naive CD8+ T cells from PBMCs. The chain has TRBV7-6 and TRBJ2-5, with 10 bases that match TRBD2. The sequence derives from a man in his late teens or twenties in good health. Some clones in this sample may be carry-over from other donors' samples. CDR3 sequence reads: CASISSGSSWETQYF. CDR3 sequence (DNA): TGTGCCAGCATTTCTAGCGGGAGTAGTTGGGAGACCCAGTACTTC.